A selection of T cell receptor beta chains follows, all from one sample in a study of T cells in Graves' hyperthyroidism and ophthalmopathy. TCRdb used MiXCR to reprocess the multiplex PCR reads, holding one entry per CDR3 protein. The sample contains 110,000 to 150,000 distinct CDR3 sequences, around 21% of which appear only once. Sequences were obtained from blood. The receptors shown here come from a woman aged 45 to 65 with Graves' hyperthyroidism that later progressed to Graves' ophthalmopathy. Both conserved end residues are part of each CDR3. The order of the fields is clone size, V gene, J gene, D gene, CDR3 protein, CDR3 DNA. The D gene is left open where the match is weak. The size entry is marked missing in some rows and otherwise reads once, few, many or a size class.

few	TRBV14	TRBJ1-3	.	CASSQYSSGNTIYF	TGTGCCAGCAGCCAGTACAGCTCTGGAAACACCATATATTTT
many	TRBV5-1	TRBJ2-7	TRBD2	CASSLSAGARQQYF	TGCGCCAGCAGCTTGTCAGCGGGAGCAAGGCAGCAGTACTTC
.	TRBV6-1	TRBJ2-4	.	CASTNRGGGVAKNIQYF	TGTGCCAGCACCAACCGTGGGGGTGGGGTAGCCAAAAACATTCAGTACTTC
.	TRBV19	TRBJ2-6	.	CASSMSSGANVLTF	TGTGCCAGTAGTATGAGCTCTGGGGCCAACGTCCTGACTTTC
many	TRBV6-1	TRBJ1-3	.	CASRPSSGNTIYF	TGTGCCAGCAGGCCGTCTTCTGGAAACACCATATATTTT
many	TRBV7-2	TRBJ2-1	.	CASLKGRLVSEQFF	TGTGCCAGCCTTAAGGGCAGGTTGGTCAGTGAGCAGTTCTTC
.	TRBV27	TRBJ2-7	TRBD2	CASSLSATSGSQYF	TGTGCCAGCAGTTTATCGGCGACTAGCGGGAGTCAGTACTTC
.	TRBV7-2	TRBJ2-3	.	CASSGRRGTEADTQYF	TGTGCCAGCAGCGGTAGGCGGGGCACCGAAGCAGATACGCAGTATTTT
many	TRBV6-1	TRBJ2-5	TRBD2	CASSERFKGASGREGTQYF	TGTGCCAGCAGTGAACGGTTCAAGGGTGCTAGCGGGAGGGAAGGGACCCAGTACTTC
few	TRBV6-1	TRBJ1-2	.	CASTTGTFGYTF	TGTGCCAGCACCACGGGCACGTTTGGCTACACCTTC